The TCR beta chain under discussion was sequenced for a study of regulatory T cells in long-lasting Graves disease. Through Arm-PCR of CDR3 regions and iRepertoire HTBI primers, TCR beta libraries were built. TCRdb analysed the multiplex PCR reads with MiXCR anew, one entry per CDR3 protein. The data show approximately 400,000 distinct CDR3 sequences, 20% to 25% seen once. Stated time point: persistent/refractory GD, antithyroid drugs over 5 years with positive TRAb. Researchers made the TCR library from RNA that was extracted from PBMCs. Patients hailed from an endocrinology department in Xi'an, China. Sequencing was performed on peripheral blood mononuclear cells (PBMCs), taken when the disease was refractory, from a patient treated with antithyroid drugs. The receptor comes from a female donor with Graves disease.

CDR3 DNA sequence: TGTGCCAGCAGTCCCTCAGGCGGGAGCCTCCCCGGGGAGCTGTTTTTT. It yields the protein CASSPSGGSLPGELFF. This chain links TRBV12-3 or TRBV12-4 with TRBJ2-2; TRBD2 matches at 7 bases. V lost 5 bases and J lost 6; bases outside the gene matches: 12. CDR3 length equals 16 residues.